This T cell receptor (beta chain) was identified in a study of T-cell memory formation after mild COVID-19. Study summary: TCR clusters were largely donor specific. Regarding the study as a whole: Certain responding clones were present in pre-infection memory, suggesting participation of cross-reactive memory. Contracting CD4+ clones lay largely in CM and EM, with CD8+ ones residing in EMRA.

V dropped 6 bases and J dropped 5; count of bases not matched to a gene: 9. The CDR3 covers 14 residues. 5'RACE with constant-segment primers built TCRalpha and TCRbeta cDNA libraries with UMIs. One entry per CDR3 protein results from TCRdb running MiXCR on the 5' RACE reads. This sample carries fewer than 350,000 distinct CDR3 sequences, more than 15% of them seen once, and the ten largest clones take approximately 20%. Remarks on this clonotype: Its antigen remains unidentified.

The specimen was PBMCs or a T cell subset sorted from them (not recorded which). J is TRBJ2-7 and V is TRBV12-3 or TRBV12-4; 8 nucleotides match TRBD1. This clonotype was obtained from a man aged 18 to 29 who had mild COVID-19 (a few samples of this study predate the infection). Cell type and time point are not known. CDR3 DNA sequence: TGTGCCAGCAGGCACAGGGGGAAACCAAACGAGCAGTACGTC. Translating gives CASRHRGKPNEQYV.